The present T cell receptor (beta chain) was sequenced within a study of cytomegalovirus exposure and HLA in healthy donors. PCR employed 60 Vbeta and 13 Jbeta primers. Here immunoSEQ multiplex PCR was the method, and the copy in TCRdb shows in-frame clones only, minus some. The table records around 110,000 clones, around 70% of them present only once. Sequenced: PBMCs. The receptor's source is a boy aged 10-17 years in good health and CMV-seronegative.

The CDR3 loop reads CASSLGQDLYEQYF. CDR3 DNA sequence: TGCGCCAGCAGCTTGGGACAGGACCTCTACGAGCAGTACTTC. The chain links TRBV5-1 to TRBJ2-7, with D possibly being TRBD1 (6 bases). V gave up 0 bases and J gave up 3 bases, with 10 bases separating them. CDR1 and CDR2 (germline): SGHRS, YFSETQ. The CDR3 sequence is 14 residues long.